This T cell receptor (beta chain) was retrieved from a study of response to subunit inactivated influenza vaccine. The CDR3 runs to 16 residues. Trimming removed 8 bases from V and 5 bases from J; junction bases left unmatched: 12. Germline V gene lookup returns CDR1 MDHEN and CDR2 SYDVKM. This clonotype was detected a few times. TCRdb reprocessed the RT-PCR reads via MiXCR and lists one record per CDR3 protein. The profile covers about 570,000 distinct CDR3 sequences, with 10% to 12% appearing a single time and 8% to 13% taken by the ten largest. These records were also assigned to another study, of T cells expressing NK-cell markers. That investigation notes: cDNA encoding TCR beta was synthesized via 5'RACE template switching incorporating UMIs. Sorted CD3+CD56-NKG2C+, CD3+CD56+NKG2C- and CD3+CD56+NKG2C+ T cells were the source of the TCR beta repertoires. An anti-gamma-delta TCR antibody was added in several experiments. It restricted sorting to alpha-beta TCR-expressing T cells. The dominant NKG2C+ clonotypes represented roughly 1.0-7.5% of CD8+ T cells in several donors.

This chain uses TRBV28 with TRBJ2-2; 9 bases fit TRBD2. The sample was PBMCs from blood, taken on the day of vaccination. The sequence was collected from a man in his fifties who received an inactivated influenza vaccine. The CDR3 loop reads CASGYPGLASTGELFF. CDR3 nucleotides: TGTGCCAGCGGATACCCGGGACTAGCCTCGACCGGGGAGCTGTTTTTT.